This TCR beta chain derives from a study of T cells in Graves' hyperthyroidism and ophthalmopathy (dated by TCRdb to between 2018 and 2021). About the full investigation: Peripheral blood samples were taken at the time of initial diagnosis, prior to any treatment. To identify distinguishing TCR V-J signatures, a discovery cohort of 100 or so patients was used, comprising roughly 45 with Graves' ophthalmopathy and 55 to 65 with stable Graves' hyperthyroidism. An independent validation cohort of around 19 hyperthyroidism patients and roughly 16 patients who later progressed to ophthalmopathy tested prospective prediction of ophthalmopathy. The roughly 99 discovery patients were divided at random into training and test sets in a 7:3 ratio. In roughly six Graves' hyperthyroidism patients, the study also compared T-cell repertoires from thyroid tissue with T-cell repertoires from blood. Following sampling, methimazole starting at 30 mg daily was given to hyperthyroidism patients, and high-dose intravenous methylprednisolone was given to ophthalmopathy patients. The paper reports TCR Vbeta CDR3 sequencing of about 140 peripheral blood samples: 43 ophthalmopathy, approximately 74 hyperthyroidism and 17 progressor patients.

The junction shows trimming of 4 bases on V and 4 bases on J, and the gene matches do not reach 2 bases of it. Spanning cysteine to phenylalanine, the CDR3 consists of 13 amino acids. Only the CDR3 portion is preserved as DNA: 39 bases, with reading frame beginning at the first base. The germline V gene sets CDR1 to SGHRS and CDR2 to YFSETQ. Hyperthyroidism patients were newly diagnosed, with disease duration under 2 months, and aged 18 to 65 years. Exclusion was applied to patients with uncontrolled infections, other autoimmune diseases, pregnancy or lactation. Diagnoses relied on clinical symptoms, serum thyroxine and TRAb, thyroid ultrasound and orbital computed tomography. For progressor patients, blood was drawn at the first diagnosis of hyperthyroidism, before any ophthalmopathy symptoms had appeared. PBMCs were isolated from approximately 10 ml of fresh peripheral blood by Ficoll-Paque density gradient centrifugation. Progressor patients were initially diagnosed with Graves' hyperthyroidism and developed ophthalmopathy during follow-up. Total RNA was extracted using Trizol reagent, and RNA quality was assessed on an Agilent 2100 Bioanalyzer.

The TCR beta CDR3 regions were amplified from RNA transcripts. For the first round of RT-PCR on the TCR CDR3, the HTBI primer set was used together with the Qiagen OneStep RT-PCR kit. A second multiplex PCR round built the libraries, followed by size selection and purification. Sequencing of the libraries was done on an Illumina HiSeq2000 using paired-end 100 bp reads. Under the source paper's analysis protocol: SOAPnuke was used to process the raw data, throwing out any read that contained adapters or uncalled bases, had a mean Phred below 15, or lacked an exact constant-primer or identifier match. COPE v1.2.5 was used to merge high-quality paired reads, and clonotypes were defined as unique nucleotide sequences. Clonotypes were aligned to IMGT TRBV, TRBD and TRBJ reference segments using MiTCR v1.1. Only V-J combinations with frequency above 0.0001, covering 99% to 99.2% of repertoires, were analysed. A TCS score was defined as the ratio between F50 (clonal expansion) and ExV (chaos), using BLOSUM62-based TCRdist between CDR3 peptides within each V-J. Welch's t-statistics and random forest reduced around 520 V-J features to roughly 13, which were used in a naive Bayes classifier (R e1071). In TCRdb, the public reads were trimmed at Q25 with fastp and aligned with MiXCR, with productive beta chains retained. When rows share a CDR3 protein, they turn into one entry using the most common DNA and genes. None of the V and J calls come from the authors' own analysis; TCRdb made them. A total of more than 300,000 distinct CDR3 sequences appear in this sample, about a sixth of them only once. The leading ten clones occupy more than 30% of the sample.

As to this clonotype: The clone's antigen remains unknown. Base qualities were left out, and no much larger clone turns up one base away.

Broader findings and caveats from the paper: In cross-validation, a model built on a 13 V-J signature told ophthalmopathy apart from stable hyperthyroidism with approximately 90% sensitivity and about 81% specificity, and in testing the same model reached 80%/75%. Blood samples also contained most of the expanded thyroid clonotypes (frequency above 0.001), which suggests that blood repertoires may reflect thyroid immune responses. No statistical method was used to set the sample size in advance, and investigators knew the group allocation. In validation, progression to ophthalmopathy was predicted by the model with 70.59% sensitivity and around 76% specificity, a median of around 5.9 months before onset.

The clonotype was recovered from a woman in her 30s with Graves' hyperthyroidism that later progressed to Graves' ophthalmopathy. The sequenced material came from blood. Recombination linked TRBV5-1 to TRBJ1-1; TRBD1 agrees with 9 junctional bases. The CDR3 reads CASSQQGATEAFF. Read as DNA, the sequence is TGCGCCAGCAGCCAACAGGGGGCCACTGAAGCTTTCTTT. The reference TRBV5-1 and TRBJ1-1 proteins fill in what lies around the CDR3, so the full variable domain reads KAGVTQTPRYLIKTRGQQVTLSCSPISGHRSVSWYQQTPGQGLQFLFEYFSETQRNKGNFPGRFSGRQFSNSRSEMNVSTLELGDSALYLCASSQQGATEAFFGQGTRLTVV.